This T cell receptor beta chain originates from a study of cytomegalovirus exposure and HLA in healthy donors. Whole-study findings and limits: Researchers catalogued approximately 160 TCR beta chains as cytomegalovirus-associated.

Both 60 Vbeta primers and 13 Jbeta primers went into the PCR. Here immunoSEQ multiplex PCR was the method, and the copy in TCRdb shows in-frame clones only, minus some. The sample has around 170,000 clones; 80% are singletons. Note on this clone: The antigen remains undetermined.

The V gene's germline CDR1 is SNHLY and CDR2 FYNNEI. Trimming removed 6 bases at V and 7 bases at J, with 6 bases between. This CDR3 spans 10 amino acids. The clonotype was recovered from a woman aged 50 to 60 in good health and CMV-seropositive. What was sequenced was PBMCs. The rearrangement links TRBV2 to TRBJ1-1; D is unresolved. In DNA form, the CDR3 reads TGTGCCAGCAGCACATATGAAGCTTTCTTT. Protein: CASSTYEAFF.